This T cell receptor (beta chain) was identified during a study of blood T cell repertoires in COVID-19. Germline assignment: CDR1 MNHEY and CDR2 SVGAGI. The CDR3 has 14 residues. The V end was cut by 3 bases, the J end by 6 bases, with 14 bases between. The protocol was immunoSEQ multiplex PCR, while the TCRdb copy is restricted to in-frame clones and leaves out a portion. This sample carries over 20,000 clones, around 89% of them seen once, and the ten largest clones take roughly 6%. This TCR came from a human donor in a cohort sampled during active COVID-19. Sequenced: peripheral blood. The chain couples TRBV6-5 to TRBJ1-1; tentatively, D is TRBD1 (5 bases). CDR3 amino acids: CASSYGGSNAEAFF. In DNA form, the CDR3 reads TGTGCCAGCAGTTATGGGGGGTCGAATGCTGAAGCTTTCTTT.